The clone carrying this T cell receptor beta chain was picked up many times. Its antigen is not identified. Patients were excluded for uncontrolled infection, other autoimmune disease, pregnancy or lactation. Fresh peripheral blood, roughly 9.8 ml of it, supplied the PBMCs. This sample was included in a study of T cells in Graves' hyperthyroidism and ophthalmopathy. Germline CDR1 is MNHNS and CDR2 is SASEGT. The V end lost 6 bases, the J end lost 6 bases, and 15 bases lay between the germline ends. The CDR3 has 14 amino acids. The source material, RNA transcripts, was used to amplify TCR beta CDR3 regions. HTBI primers were used for first-round RT-PCR of the TCR CDR3. In TCRdb, the multiplex PCR reads were re-called with MiXCR into one record per CDR3 protein. The table shows around 380,000 distinct CDR3 sequences, with less than 15% occurring only once. Study outcomes and limitations: Within blood appeared most thyroid clonotypes that had expanded above 0.001.

This TCR derives from a man aged 25-45 years with Graves' hyperthyroidism that later progressed to Graves' ophthalmopathy. The chain couples TRBV6-1 to TRBJ1-5, with D unresolved. Sequencing was performed on blood. The CDR3 DNA follows: TGTGCCAGCAGGAACCTAAGAGGAGTTCAGCCCCAGCATTTT. Residues: CASRNLRGVQPQHF.